This T cell receptor beta chain originates from a study of blood T cell repertoires in COVID-19. Study at large: Samples taken during acute and convalescent COVID-19 were collected in the United States, Italy and Spain.

V lost 8 bases, J lost 4 bases, and 17 bases stayed unmatched. The germline CDR1 and CDR2 sequences are SNHLY and FYNNEI. The CDR3 has 17 amino acids. This clone was observed a single time. The method was immunoSEQ multiplex PCR; TCRdb's version includes in-frame clones alone and lacks a portion of them. This sample carries 50,000 to 75,000 clones, 88% of them seen once, and the ten largest clones take about 21%. This chain uses TRBV2 with TRBJ2-5, with 9 nucleotides matching TRBD2. What was sequenced was peripheral blood. The clonotype comes from a woman aged 45-65 years with active or convalescent COVID-19. This CDR3 reads CASSGTLAGGPRETQYF. CDR3 DNA sequence: TGTGCCAGCTCAGGCACTCTTGCGGGAGGGCCGAGAGAGACCCAGTACTTC.